This entry lists 17 T cell receptor beta chains sequenced from one sample in a study of early T cells in non-severe SARS-CoV-2 infection (dated by TCRdb to about 2021). The library was generated by 5' RACE. The run used a NextSeq 500. TCRdb passed the public sequencing reads through fastp at Q25 and MiXCR, retaining productive beta sequences. Identical CDR3 proteins give one entry, which carries the most common genes and DNA. The sample has 20,000 to 25,000 distinct CDR3 sequences on record, 4.5% of them singletons. Approximately 8.3% of the sample belongs to the ten largest clones. The sequenced sample was whole blood. All receptors come from an adult who was a healthcare worker with PCR-confirmed SARS-CoV-2 infection or an uninfected control (not recorded which).

This clonotype was picked up many times. V usage is TRBV7-9 and J usage is TRBJ2-1; D call uncertain. The CDR3 has 16 residues. The germline gives CDR1 SEHNR, CDR2 FQNEAQ (reference sequence). The V end lost 1 base, the J end lost 0 bases, and 10 bases lay between the germline ends. The CDR3 coding sequence is TGTGCCAGCAGCTTAGGGCCTAGAAGCTCCTACAATGAGCAGTTCTTC. This gives the protein CASSLGPRSSYNEQFF.

This clonotype is termed medium-sized. The V gene is TRBV19, the J gene TRBJ1-6; D gene ambiguous. CDR3 size: 14 residues. From germline, CDR1 is LNHDA and CDR2 SQIVND (reference sequence). Trimming cost V 10 bases and J 0 bases, with 10 bases left between them. For the CDR3, the DNA is TGTGCCACCGGGTACAGCTCCTATAATTCACCCCTCCACTTT. Protein product: CATGYSSYNSPLHF.

This clonotype was detected many times. The chain uses TRBV6-6 and TRBJ2-3, with 9 bases that match TRBD2. CDR3 size: 15 residues. J lost 4 bases, V lost 8 bases, and 10 bases had no gene match. CDR1 MNHNY and CDR2 SVGAGI come from the germline V gene (reference sequence). The CDR3 DNA sequence: TGTGCCAGCCACCGGGGCGGGAGGGGCCCAGATACGCAGTATTTT. Protein: CASHRGGRGPDTQYF.

This clonotype was seen at least ten times. The chain has TRBV7-6 and TRBJ2-2; 13 bases map to TRBD2. This CDR3 is built from 17 residues. J gave up 2 bases and V 5 bases, and 5 bases lay outside the gene matches. Looked up from germline, CDR1 is SGHVS and CDR2 is FNYEAQ. In nucleotides, the CDR3 is TGTGCCAGCAGCAGGACTAGCGGGGGCGTAAACACCGGGGAGCTGTTTTTT. Translating it yields CASSRTSGGVNTGELFF.

At least ten counts were recorded for this clonotype. The chain links TRBV14 to TRBJ2-7; a possible D gene is TRBD2 (6 bases). The V and J ends lost 4 bases and 6 bases respectively, with 13 bases between them. Per the germline V gene, CDR1 is SGHDN and CDR2 is FVKESK. CDR3 size: 13 residues. The CDR3 reads CASSPYQGLEQYF. CDR3 DNA sequence: TGTGCCAGCAGCCCATATCAGGGACTCGAGCAGTACTTC.

This chain joins TRBV7-2 and TRBJ1-2; TRBD1 might be the D (5 bases). The V end was cut by 2 bases, the J end by 4 bases, with 5 bases between. The CDR3 is 12 residues long. Germline CDR1 is SGHTA and CDR2 is FQGNSA. The CDR3 DNA follows: TGTGCCAGCAGCTTAACAGGCTATGGCTACACCTTC. Translated, it gives CASSLTGYGYTF. The whole variable domain, filled in from reference TRBV7-2 and TRBJ1-2, reads GAGVSQSPSNKVTEKGKDVELRCDPISGHTALYWYRQSLGQGLEFLIYFQGNSAPDKSGLPSDRFSAERTGGSVSTLTIQRTQQEDSAVYLCASSLTGYGYTFGSGTRLTVV.

This clonotype was seen many times. This chain links TRBV7-3 with TRBJ1-1, with 8 bases identical to TRBD1. The ends lost 5 bases at V and 4 bases at J; junction bases unmatched: 3. This CDR3 spans 13 amino acids. Germline V gives CDR1 SGHTA, CDR2 FQGTGA. For the CDR3, the DNA is TGTGCCAGCAGCCCAGGACAGGGCACTGAAGCTTTCTTT. It codes for CASSPGQGTEAFF.

This clonotype occurred many times. This chain uses TRBV7-6 with TRBJ2-2; 7 bases match TRBD1. Germline V CDR1 and CDR2: SGHVS, FNYEAQ. The CDR3 runs 16 residues. The V gene end was trimmed by 4 bases and the J gene end by 0 bases; junction bases not matched to a gene: 5. The CDR3, as DNA: TGTGCCAGCAGCTCGTGGGGGACAGCGAACACCGGGGAGCTGTTTTTT. It specifies CASSSWGTANTGELFF.

This clonotype was recorded at least ten times. CDR3 DNA sequence: TGTGCCAGCAGTTACAATGAAAAACTGTTTTTT. It encodes CASSYNEKLFF. This chain connects TRBV2 to TRBJ1-4; D call uncertain. V lost 5 bases to trimming and J lost 5 bases, with 3 bases between them. The germline gives CDR1 SNHLY, CDR2 FYNNEI. CDR3 length: 11 residues.

Only a few counts were recorded for this clonotype. CDR3 loop: CASSSRRLYGYTF. In DNA, the CDR3 is TGTGCCAGCAGTTCAAGGAGGCTCTATGGCTACACCTTC. This chain uses TRBV6-2 or TRBV6-3 with TRBJ1-2; D uncertain. This CDR3 has 13 residues. CDR1 and CDR2 from the germline V gene are MNHEY and SVGEGT. Trimming removed 4 bases from V and 4 bases from J, with 10 bases in between.

The chain employs TRBV28 and TRBJ2-7; D is unclear. Trimming left V 6 bases short and J 4 bases short, with 13 bases between. In germline, CDR1 is MDHEN, CDR2 SYDVKM. The CDR3 has 13 residues. The CDR3 DNA reads TGTGCCAGCAGCCCCCCAGATTTTTACGAGCAGTACTTC. Its translation: CASSPPDFYEQYF. The complete variable domain, with remaining parts taken from reference TRBV28 and TRBJ2-7, reads DVKVTQSSRYLVKRTGEKVFLECVQDMDHENMFWYRQDPGLGLRLIYFSYDVKMKEKGDIPEGYSVSREKKERFSLILESASTNQTSMYLCASSPPDFYEQYFGPGTRLTVT.

The chain couples TRBV20-1 to TRBJ1-2; TRBD1 matches 7 bases. Germline assignment: CDR1 DFQATT and CDR2 SNEGSKA (reference sequence). The CDR3 covers 12 residues. Losses at the gene ends were 5 bases for V and 5 bases for J; bases not matched to a gene: 5. CDR3 coding DNA: TGCAGTGCTCTACAGGGGACATATGGCTACACCTTC. Its translation is CSALQGTYGYTF.

This chain uses TRBV20-1 with TRBJ1-6; D is possibly TRBD1 (6 bases). The CDR3 has 13 amino acids. V was shortened by 5 bases and J by 7 bases, with 12 bases between the two germline ends. Germline V gives CDR1 DFQATT, CDR2 SNEGSKA (reference sequence). For the CDR3, the DNA is TGCAGTGCTTGGGGGCCGCAAAATTCACCCCTCCACTTT. This gives the protein CSAWGPQNSPLHF.

This clonotype has only a few counts. The V and J genes are TRBV2 and TRBJ2-1; D gene ambiguous. In germline, CDR1 is SNHLY, CDR2 FYNNEI. The V gene lost 5 bases and the J gene lost 10 bases, with 9 bases spanning the gap. This CDR3 contains 11 residues. DNA of the CDR3: TGTGCCAGCAGTCCGGTTTCCGAGCAGTTCTTC. Its translation: CASSPVSEQFF.

At least ten counts were recorded for this clonotype. The CDR3 DNA reads as TGCAGTGCTCACAGGGTGGGAGATGGCTACACCTTC. Protein sequence: CSAHRVGDGYTF. This rearrangement joins TRBV20-1 to TRBJ1-2; perhaps TRBD1 as D (6 bases). The germline CDR1 and CDR2 sequences are DFQATT and SNEGSKA (reference sequence). V was pared by 5 bases and J by 6 bases, with 13 bases between. CDR3 size: 12 residues.

The V and J genes are TRBV7-6 and TRBJ2-7; D not certain. This CDR3 is built from 14 residues. The V end lost 5 bases, the J end lost 3 bases, and 14 bases lay between the germline ends. In germline, CDR1 is SGHVS, CDR2 FNYEAQ. The CDR3 protein is CASSENGPGYEQYF. For the CDR3, the DNA is TGTGCCAGCAGCGAAAACGGGCCAGGCTACGAGCAGTACTTC.

This clonotype was recorded at least ten times. This chain connects TRBV29-1 to TRBJ1-2, with D possibly TRBD1 on 5 matching bases. V gave up 4 bases and J gave up 4 bases, with 13 bases separating them. Germline loops: CDR1 SQVTM, CDR2 ANQGSEA. This CDR3 contains 13 residues. The CDR3 nucleotides are TGCAGCGTTGGGGACGGATCCCCCTATGGCTACACCTTC. Its translation: CSVGDGSPYGYTF.